The source of this TCR beta chain is a study of blood T cell repertoires in COVID-19. Overall study: The cDNA or gDNA used as material had been derived from T cells, B-cell-depleted T cells, or PBMCs.

With 3 bases removed from V and 0 bases from J, the gap between germline ends came to 6 bases. CDR1 and CDR2 (germline): MNHNS, SASEGT. This CDR3 contains 14 residues. TCRdb keeps only in-frame clones here, not all; method: immunoSEQ multiplex PCR. The sample carries under 200,000 clones, 65% to 90% recorded once. The chain has TRBV6-1 and TRBJ1-5; no clear D gene. The sequence came from an older woman with acute COVID-19. Sequences were obtained from PBMCs or T cells enriched from blood (not recorded which). The CDR3 region has the DNA TGTGCCAGCAGTGAGGGCCTTAGCAATCAGCCCCAGCATTTT. It specifies CASSEGLSNQPQHF.